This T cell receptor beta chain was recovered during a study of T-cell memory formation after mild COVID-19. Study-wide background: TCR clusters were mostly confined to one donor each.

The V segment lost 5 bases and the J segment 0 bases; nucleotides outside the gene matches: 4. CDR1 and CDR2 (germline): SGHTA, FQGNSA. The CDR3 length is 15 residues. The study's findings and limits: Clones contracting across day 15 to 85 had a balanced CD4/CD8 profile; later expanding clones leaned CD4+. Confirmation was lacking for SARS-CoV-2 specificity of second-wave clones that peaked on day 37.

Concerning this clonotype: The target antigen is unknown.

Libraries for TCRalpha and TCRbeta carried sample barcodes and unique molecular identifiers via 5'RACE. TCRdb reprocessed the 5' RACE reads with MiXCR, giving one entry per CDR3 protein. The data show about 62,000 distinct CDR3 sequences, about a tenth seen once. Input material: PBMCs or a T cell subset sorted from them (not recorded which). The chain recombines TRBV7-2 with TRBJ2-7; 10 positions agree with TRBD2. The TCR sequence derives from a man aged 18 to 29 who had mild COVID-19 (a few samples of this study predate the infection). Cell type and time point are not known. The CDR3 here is CASSTRTSGSYEQYF. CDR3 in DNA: TGTGCCAGCAGCACCCGGACTAGCGGCTCCTACGAGCAGTACTTC.